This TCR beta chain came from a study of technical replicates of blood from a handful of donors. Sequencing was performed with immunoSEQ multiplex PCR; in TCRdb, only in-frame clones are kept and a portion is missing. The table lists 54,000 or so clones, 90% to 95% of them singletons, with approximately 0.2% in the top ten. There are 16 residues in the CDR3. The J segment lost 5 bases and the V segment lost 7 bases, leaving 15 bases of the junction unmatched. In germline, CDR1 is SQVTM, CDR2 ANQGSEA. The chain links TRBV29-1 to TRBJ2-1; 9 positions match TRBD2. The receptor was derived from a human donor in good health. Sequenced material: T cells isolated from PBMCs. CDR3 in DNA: TGCAGCGGATACAATTTGGGACTAGCCGGAAACAATGAGCAGTTCTTC. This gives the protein CSGYNLGLAGNNEQFF.